This T cell receptor (beta chain) originates from a study of blood T cell repertoires in COVID-19. Study as a whole: The United States, Italy and Spain supplied acute and convalescent COVID-19 samples. PBMCs, B-cell-depleted T cells, or T cells provided the cDNA or gDNA that made up the material.

V shed 5 bases and J 6 bases; nucleotides not matched to a gene: 4. CDR3 length: 14 residues. Per germline, CDR1 SGHRS and CDR2 YFSETQ. In the original processing: How many nucleated cells were present was estimated from reference gene primer amplification. Generated by immunoSEQ multiplex PCR, the TCRdb table keeps only in-frame clones and is missing some. D and trimming were read from the DNA, whereas the V and J calls and clone size are those reported in that table. The repertoire consists of 140,000 to 150,000 clones, with roughly 76% occurring once and the leading ten covering 7% to 9%. Sequenced material: peripheral blood. This rearrangement joins TRBV5-1 to TRBJ2-2, with TRBD1 identical over 10 bases. The receptor comes from a human donor with acute or convalescent COVID-19. The donor label of this sample is uncertain. Here the CDR3 DNA reads TGCGCCAGCAGGACAGGGGGCGCATCCGGGGAGCTGTTTTTT. This encodes CASRTGGASGELFF.